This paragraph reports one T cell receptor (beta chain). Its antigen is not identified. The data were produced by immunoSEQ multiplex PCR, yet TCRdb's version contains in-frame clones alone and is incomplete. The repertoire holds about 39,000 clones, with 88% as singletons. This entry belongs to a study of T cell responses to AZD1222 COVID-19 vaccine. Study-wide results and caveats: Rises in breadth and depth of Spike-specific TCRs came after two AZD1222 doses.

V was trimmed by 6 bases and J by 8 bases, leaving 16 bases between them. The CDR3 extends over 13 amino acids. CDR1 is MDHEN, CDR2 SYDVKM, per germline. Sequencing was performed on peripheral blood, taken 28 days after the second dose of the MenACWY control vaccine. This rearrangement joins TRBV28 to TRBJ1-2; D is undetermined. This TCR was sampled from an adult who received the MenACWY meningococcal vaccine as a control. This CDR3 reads CASRPATSRGYTF. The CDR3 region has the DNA TGTGCCAGCAGGCCGGCCACATCACGAGGCTACACCTTC.